This TCR beta chain was identified in a study of blood T cell repertoires in COVID-19. Germline V CDR1 and CDR2: KGHSH, LQKENI. This CDR3 comprises 15 residues. Trimming removed 3 bases from V and 7 bases from J; junction bases left unmatched: 8. Original data processing: Reference gene primer amplification gave estimated nucleated cell counts. Using immunoSEQ multiplex PCR, the repertoire was profiled, and TCRdb retains in-frame clones only, with some absent. V and J calls and clone size follow that table, whereas D and trimming were derived from the DNA. The data contain 300,000 to 400,000 clones, 88% of them singletons.

This chain uses TRBV18 with TRBJ1-4; 7 nucleotides align to TRBD1. The clonotype comes from a woman aged 18-29 years who had recovered from COVID-19. The specimen was PBMCs or T cells enriched from blood (not recorded which). The DNA for the CDR3 is TGTGCCAGCTCACCCCAGCCAGGGGGAGTTGAAAAACTGTTTTTT. Translated: CASSPQPGGVEKLFF.